These 24 T cell receptor beta chains came from one sample sequenced in a study of identical twins. TCRdb itself ran the 5' RACE reads through MiXCR, one entry per CDR3 protein. The sample lists about 570,000 distinct CDR3 sequences; 9.6% were seen once. The same sample was also studied in work on yellow fever vaccine responses in identical twins.

Sequencing used PBMCs. The receptors were gathered from a woman younger than 30 in good health.

This clonotype was picked up a small number of times. This chain links TRBV29-1 with TRBJ2-5; D gene ambiguous. The V end lost 4 bases, the J end lost 4 bases, and 7 bases lay between the germline ends. CDR3 length equals 11 residues. Germline CDR1 reads SQVTM; CDR2 reads ANQGSEA. The CDR3 sequence is CSVVNVETQYF. CDR3 coding DNA: TGCAGCGTTGTCAACGTAGAGACCCAGTACTTC. Variable domain in full (rest from reference TRBV29-1 and TRBJ2-5): SAVISQKPSRDICQRGTSLTIQCQVDSQVTMMFWYRQQPGQSLTLIATANQGSEATYESGFVIDKFPISRPNLTFSTLTVSNMSPEDSSIYLCSVVNVETQYFGPGTRLLVL.

The V call is TRBV7-6, the J call TRBJ2-7; 10 nucleotides align to TRBD1. Unmatched junction bases numbered 8, after V lost 4 bases and J lost 5 bases. CDR3 length equals 15 residues. Germline V CDR1 and CDR2: SGHVS, FNYEAQ. The CDR3 reads CASSYRQGAKNEQYF. CDR3 DNA sequence: TGTGCCAGCAGCTACCGACAGGGGGCTAAGAACGAGCAGTACTTC.

The genes are TRBV2 and TRBJ2-3; 8 bases line up with TRBD2. This CDR3 has 16 amino acids. Germline trimming cut 1 base from V and 2 bases from J; bases unmatched to any gene: 5. CDR1 and CDR2 from the germline V gene are SNHLY and FYNNEI. The CDR3 region is CASSEELADYTDTQYF. The CDR3, as DNA: TGTGCCAGCAGTGAAGAACTAGCGGATTACACAGATACGCAGTATTTT.

This clonotype was seen repeatedly, ten times or more. This chain joins TRBV20-1 and TRBJ2-1; D remains unclear. V was clipped by 5 bases and J by 4 bases, with 12 bases between them. Germline loops: CDR1 DFQATT, CDR2 SNEGSKA (reference sequence). CDR3 length: 13 residues. CDR3 amino acids: CSARGGLYNEQFF. The CDR3 DNA is TGCAGTGCTCGTGGTGGGTTATACAATGAGCAGTTCTTC.

The chain is built from TRBV5-1 and TRBJ2-2; TRBD2 matches 14 bases. CDR1 is SGHRS and CDR2 is YFSETQ in the germline V gene. CDR3 length: 18 residues. V lost 4 bases, J lost 0 bases, and 5 bases stayed unmatched. CDR3 sequence reads: CASSIGLAGGPNTGELFF. In nucleotides, the CDR3 is TGCGCCAGCAGCATTGGACTAGCGGGGGGTCCGAACACCGGGGAGCTGTTTTTT. The variable domain in full, completed from reference TRBV5-1 and TRBJ2-2, reads KAGVTQTPRYLIKTRGQQVTLSCSPISGHRSVSWYQQTPGQGLQFLFEYFSETQRNKGNFPGRFSGRQFSNSRSEMNVSTLELGDSALYLCASSIGLAGGPNTGELFFGEGSRLTVL.

This clonotype came up many times. The chain couples TRBV7-9 to TRBJ2-7, with TRBD1 as a possible D gene (6 bases). Germline V lookup: CDR1 SEHNR, CDR2 FQNEAQ (reference sequence). V lost 2 bases and J 3 bases, leaving 8 bases between the germline ends. The CDR3 extends over 13 amino acids. The CDR3 nucleotides are TGTGCCAGCAGCTTACAGGGGTACTACGAGCAGTACTTC. Protein: CASSLQGYYEQYF.

This clonotype was detected ten times or more. The chain combines TRBV28 with TRBJ2-2; 9 bases fit TRBD2. This CDR3 is built from 16 residues. Germline V CDR1 and CDR2: MDHEN, SYDVKM. The ends lost 2 bases at V and 7 bases at J; junction bases unmatched: 8. This CDR3 reads CASSLGAGGPHGELFF. The CDR3 DNA follows: TGTGCCAGCAGTTTAGGCGCGGGAGGGCCGCACGGGGAGCTGTTTTTT.

The CDR3 loop is CSVEGPRQGESYEQYF. The DNA of the CDR3 is TGCAGCGTTGAAGGGCCCCGACAGGGGGAGTCCTACGAGCAGTACTTC. The V and J genes are TRBV29-1 and TRBJ2-7, with 9 bases aligning to TRBD1. The CDR3 contains 16 residues. The germline CDR1 and CDR2 sequences are SQVTM and ANQGSEA. V gave up 1 base and J gave up 1 base; unmatched junction bases: 8.

The chain combines TRBV6-5 with TRBJ1-6, with a possible D match to TRBD1 (5 bases). This CDR3 spans 14 amino acids. Germline values: CDR1 MNHEY, CDR2 SVGAGI. Trimming removed 4 bases from V and 6 bases from J, with 10 bases in between. The CDR3 spells CASSFRGANSPLHF. The CDR3 nucleotides are TGTGCCAGCAGTTTCCGGGGCGCTAATTCACCCCTCCACTTT.

The sample holds a few counts of this clonotype. The chain joins TRBV7-2 to TRBJ1-3; D gene ambiguous. CDR1 and CDR2 from the germline V gene are SGHTA and FQGNSA. V lost 5 bases and J lost 1, with 15 bases in between. The CDR3 extends over 16 amino acids. CDR3 DNA: TGTGCCAGCAGCCCCTGGTCCACGTCGTCTGGAAACACCATATATTTT. Amino acids: CASSPWSTSSGNTIYF.

The V and J genes are TRBV27 and TRBJ2-7, with a weak D call TRBD2 (6 bases). Germline CDR1 MNHEY, CDR2 SMNVEV (reference sequence). Trimming left V 8 bases short and J 6 bases short, with 17 bases between. The CDR3 consists of 13 residues. CDR3 region: CASGPRLEGEQYF. CDR3 bases: TGTGCCAGCGGCCCCCGGTTGGAGGGCGAGCAGTACTTC.

The chain recombines TRBV3-1 with TRBJ2-7; no clear D gene. CDR3 length: 15 residues. Between the trimmed V and J ends, which lost 0 bases and 2 bases, there was a span of 11 bases. Germline-derived CDR1 and CDR2 are LGHDT and YNNKEL (reference sequence). CDR3 in DNA: TGTGCCAGCAGCCAAGACGGCGGCCAAGCCTACGAGCAGTACTTC. Its protein product is CASSQDGGQAYEQYF.

This clonotype was observed a few times. The chain carries TRBV2 and TRBJ2-1; TRBD2 matches 7 bases. V dropped 6 bases and J dropped 2; count of bases not matched to a gene: 10. Per the germline V gene, CDR1 is SNHLY and CDR2 is FYNNEI. The CDR3 length is 16 residues. The CDR3 bases are TGTGCCAGCAGCCTACAGGCGGGGGTTCCCTACAATGAGCAGTTCTTC. It specifies CASSLQAGVPYNEQFF.

Only a few counts were recorded for this clonotype. The rearrangement links TRBV7-9 to TRBJ1-1, with 8 nucleotides matching TRBD1. The ends lost 5 bases at V and 3 bases at J; junction bases unmatched: 8. Germline V gives CDR1 SEHNR, CDR2 FQNEAQ (reference sequence). This CDR3 comprises 15 residues. The CDR3, as DNA: TGTGCCAGCAGCGTATACAGGGGGATGGACACTGAAGCTTTCTTT. The encoded protein is CASSVYRGMDTEAFF.

This clonotype was detected many times. The chain employs TRBV10-3 and TRBJ1-6; 7 nucleotides match TRBD1. The V gene's germline CDR1 is ENHRY and CDR2 SYGVKD. The CDR3 extends over 13 amino acids. Trimming at V came to 10 bases and at J to 7 bases, leaving 7 bases not matched to a gene. The CDR3 DNA sequence: TGTGCCACCGGGGCAGGGGGGAATTCACCCCTCCACTTT. This sequence encodes CATGAGGNSPLHF.

This clonotype was detected many times. The chain links TRBV12-3 or TRBV12-4 to TRBJ2-1, with TRBD2 as a possible D gene (5 bases). The CDR3 has 14 residues. V shed 1 base and J shed 6 bases, with 10 bases lying between them. DNA for the CDR3: TGTGCCAGCAGTTTAGAGGCTAGCTCCAATGAGCAGTTCTTC. This codes for CASSLEASSNEQFF.

Notes on this clonotype: An end of the junction differs from the germline gene, which may be a read error. This rearrangement joins TRBV7-7 to TRBJ1-1, with a weak D call TRBD1 (5 bases). Germline-derived CDR1 and CDR2 are SSHAT and FNYEAQ (reference sequence). The CDR3 is 15 residues long. In DNA form, the CDR3 reads TGTGCTAGCAGACCTATCACAGGTTTCAACACTGAAGCTTTCTTT. It codes for CASRPITGFNTEAFF.

This clonotype was seen at least ten times. The chain couples TRBV5-1 to TRBJ1-5; D is unresolved. V was shortened by 4 bases and J by 5 bases, with 16 bases between the two germline ends. The CDR3 length is 15 residues. Germline CDR1 SGHRS, CDR2 YFSETQ. The CDR3 region is CASSLGPLTDQPQHF. The DNA of the CDR3 is TGCGCCAGCAGCCTCGGCCCCTTGACGGATCAGCCCCAGCATTTT. The entire variable domain, with the rest obtained from reference TRBV5-1 and TRBJ1-5, is as follows: KAGVTQTPRYLIKTRGQQVTLSCSPISGHRSVSWYQQTPGQGLQFLFEYFSETQRNKGNFPGRFSGRQFSNSRSEMNVSTLELGDSALYLCASSLGPLTDQPQHFGDGTRLSIL.

This clonotype was counted ten times or more. The chain couples TRBV9 to TRBJ2-1; 9 bases agree with TRBD2. Germline V CDR1 and CDR2: SGDLS, YYNGEE. With V trimmed by 0 bases and J by 7 bases, 8 bases remained unmatched. This CDR3 spans 16 amino acids. CDR3 in amino acids: CASSVARLAGWNEQFF. The CDR3 DNA reads TGTGCCAGCAGCGTAGCTAGGCTAGCGGGATGGAATGAGCAGTTCTTC.

The chain combines TRBV24-1 with TRBJ2-1; D gene uncertain. The V and J ends lost 8 bases and 7 bases respectively, with 8 bases between them. Germline V CDR1 and CDR2: KGHDR, SFDVKD. The CDR3 sequence is 11 residues long. The CDR3 sequence is CATKSENEQFF. The CDR3 DNA follows: TGTGCCACCAAAAGTGAAAATGAGCAGTTCTTC.

The rearrangement joins TRBV5-1 to TRBJ2-5; weak D call: TRBD1 (6 bases). In germline, CDR1 is SGHRS, CDR2 YFSETQ. This CDR3 has 14 residues. V lost 4 bases, J lost 5 bases, and 15 bases lay in between. The CDR3 sequence is CASSTSQGLETQYF. The CDR3 bases are TGCGCCAGCAGCACATCCCAGGGGTTGGAGACCCAGTACTTC.

The sample holds a few counts of this clonotype. The chain joins TRBV2 to TRBJ2-4; D is perhaps TRBD1 or TRBD2 (5 bases each). CDR3 length equals 12 residues. Trimming took 6 bases from V and 8 from J, leaving 11 bases between them. In germline, CDR1 is SNHLY, CDR2 FYNNEI. Here the CDR3 reads CASRLGADIQYF. CDR3 DNA sequence: TGTGCCAGCAGACTCGGGGCCGACATTCAGTACTTC.

This clonotype was counted many times. This chain links TRBV12-3 or TRBV12-4 with TRBJ2-7, with 8 bases aligning to TRBD1. The CDR3 spans 15 residues. After removal of 7 bases from V and 2 bases from J, the junction contained 10 bases not matched to a gene. The CDR3 sequence is CASTVDRDRTYEQYF. The CDR3 DNA follows: TGTGCCAGCACCGTCGACCGGGACAGGACCTACGAGCAGTACTTC.

Ten or more counts support this clonotype. This chain joins TRBV7-8 and TRBJ2-1; 7 bases fit TRBD1. The CDR3 runs 13 residues. Germline loops: CDR1 SGHVS, CDR2 FQNEAQ. The J segment lost 7 bases and the V segment lost 5 bases, leaving 5 bases of the junction unmatched. The CDR3 region is CASSRTGVNEQFF. CDR3 nucleotides: TGTGCCAGCAGCAGAACAGGGGTTAATGAGCAGTTCTTC.